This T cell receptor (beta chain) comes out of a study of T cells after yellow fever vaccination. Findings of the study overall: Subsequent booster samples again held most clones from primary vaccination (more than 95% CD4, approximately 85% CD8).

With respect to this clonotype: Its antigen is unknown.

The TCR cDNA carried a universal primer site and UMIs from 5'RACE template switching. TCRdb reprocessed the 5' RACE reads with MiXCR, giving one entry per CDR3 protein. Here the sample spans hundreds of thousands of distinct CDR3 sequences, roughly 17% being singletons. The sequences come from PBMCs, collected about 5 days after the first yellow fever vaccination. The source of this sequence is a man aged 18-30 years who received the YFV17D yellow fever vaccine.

The DNA for the CDR3 is TGTGCCAGCTCACCACGATTCGGACAGGGGGCAATCGGGGAGCTGTTTTTT. Residues: CASSPRFGQGAIGELFF. The chain carries TRBV18 and TRBJ2-2, with 11 bases identical to TRBD1. The length of the CDR3 is 17 residues. With 1 base clipped from V and 7 bases from J, the junction kept 8 bases outside the gene matches. Per the germline V gene, CDR1 is KGHSH and CDR2 is LQKENI.